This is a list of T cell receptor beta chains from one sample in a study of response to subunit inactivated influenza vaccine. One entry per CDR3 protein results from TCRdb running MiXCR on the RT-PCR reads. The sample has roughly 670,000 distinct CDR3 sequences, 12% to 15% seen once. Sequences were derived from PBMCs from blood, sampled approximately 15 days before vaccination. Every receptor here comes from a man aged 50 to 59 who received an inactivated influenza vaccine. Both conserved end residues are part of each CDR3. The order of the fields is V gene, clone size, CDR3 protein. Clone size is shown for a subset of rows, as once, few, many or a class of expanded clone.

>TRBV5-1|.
CASSMDSTDTQYF
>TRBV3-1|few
CASGLQIETQYF
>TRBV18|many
CASSPLLTVNEAFF
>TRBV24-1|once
CATSLGYTGELFF
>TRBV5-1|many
CASSLKLTGPTDTQYF
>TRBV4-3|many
CASSQFWGGPPGELFF
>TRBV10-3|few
CAISDKGNTEAFF
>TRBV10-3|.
CALGTGASGANVLTF
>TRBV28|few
CASSLSFSEQFF
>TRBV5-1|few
CASSLMAADTEAFF
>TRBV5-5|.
CASSLRAVNQPQHF
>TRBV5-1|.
CASSLRPVYEQYF
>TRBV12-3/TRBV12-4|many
CASSLAQTAEAFF
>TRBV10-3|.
CAIRIRDRGPDGELFF
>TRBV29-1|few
CSVEEGGLAIRSYNEQFF
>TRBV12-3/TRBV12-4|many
CASSEDTRSGNTIYF
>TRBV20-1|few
CSARRGQGGTGELFF
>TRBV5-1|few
CASSPRGPPERYEQYF
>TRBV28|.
CASSLIGGTLAQGYTF
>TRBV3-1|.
CASSQENLRNTEAFF
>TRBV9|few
CASSVDFRGALETQYF
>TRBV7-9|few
CASRIQAAGELFF
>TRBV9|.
CASSSVGGFSYEQYF
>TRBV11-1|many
CASSLLVTSSGELFF
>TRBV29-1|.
CSVDAKGGGTGELFF
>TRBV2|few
CASRLSKQFF
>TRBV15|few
CATSREPGQGGEQYF
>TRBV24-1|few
CATSDLNEQYF
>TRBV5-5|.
CASSPGTLAGVYEQYF
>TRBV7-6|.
CASSFTENTGELFF
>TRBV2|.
CASGEENTEAFF
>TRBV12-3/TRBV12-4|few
CASSLGPTVYEQYF
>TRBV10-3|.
CAISILAGGTNEQFF
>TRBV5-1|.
CASSWTVTEQFF
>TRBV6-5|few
CASSYKASGLNTEAFF
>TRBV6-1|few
CASSERPKGSGQNEQFF
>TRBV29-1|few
CSVEIPGQDTQYF
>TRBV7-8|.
CASSLTGSDTGELFF
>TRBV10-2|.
CASRRQGEPYEQYF
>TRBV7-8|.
CASSPRDKGPQHF
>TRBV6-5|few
CASSYSTDQGYEQYF
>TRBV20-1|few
CSATPGGVREDTQYF
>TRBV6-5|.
CASSLRLADSSYEQYF
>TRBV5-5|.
CASSLERRNTEAFF
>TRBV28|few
CASSFWGESGTDTQYF
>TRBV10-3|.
CAIRKDTGQGSYEQYF
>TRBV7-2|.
CASSPGVVNQPQHF
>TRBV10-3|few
CAISESPPYNEQFF
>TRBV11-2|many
CASSLEGGTGYTF
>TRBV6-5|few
CATMTGGREQYF
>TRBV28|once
CASSLFGQGEETQYF
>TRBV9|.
CASSLGGNRNYEQYF
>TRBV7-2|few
CASSLQRSSTDTQYF